This TCR beta chain derives from a study of vaccination effects on CD4 cells after COVID-19. Assay: immunoSEQ multiplex PCR; the TCRdb copy retains only in-frame clones and omits some. The sample shows approximately 30,000 clones, roughly 74% of them seen only once. This CDR3 is 13 amino acids long. Deletions cut 0 bases from V and 8 bases from J, with 10 bases between. Germline CDR1 and CDR2: MNHNY and SVGAGI (reference sequence). Note on this clone: Antigen: not known.

With about ten days of culture completed, CD4+ T cells were isolated. Participants were vaccinated with two doses of either the BNT162b2 or mRNA-1273 vaccine. The material sequenced was CD4+ T cells from PBMCs cultured without peptide, taken after COVID-19 vaccination. The sequence was collected from a human donor who received a COVID-19 vaccine. The chain recombines TRBV6-6 with TRBJ1-2, with D unresolved. DNA of the CDR3: TGTGCCAGCAGTTACTCAGGGTTTCGCGGCTACACCTTC. Its protein product is CASSYSGFRGYTF.